This T cell receptor beta chain is from a study of blood T cell repertoires in COVID-19. Whole-study context: Collection of acute and convalescent COVID-19 samples took place in the United States, Italy and Spain. Sources were T cells, B-cell-depleted T cells, or PBMCs; the material itself was cDNA or gDNA.

V gave up 3 bases and J gave up 0 bases; unmatched junction bases: 5. The length of the CDR3 is 16 residues. Germline CDR1 and CDR2: SGDLS and YYNGEE. Methods used by the authors: Estimation of nucleated cell counts relied on the amplification of reference gene primers. Generated by immunoSEQ multiplex PCR, the TCRdb table keeps only in-frame clones and is missing some. V and J calls and clone size are those listed in that table; D and trimming were worked out from the DNA. This sample carries some 150,000 clones, approximately 85% of them seen once, and the ten largest clones take roughly 1.1%. The source is a man in his sixties who had recovered from COVID-19. The sequencing sample was made of peripheral blood. The genes are TRBV9 and TRBJ1-3; TRBD1 agrees at 8 bases. CDR3 amino acids: CASSERTGPSGNTIYF. CDR3 in DNA: TGTGCCAGCAGCGAACGGACAGGGCCCTCTGGAAACACCATATATTTT.